This TCR beta chain was observed in a study of T cells in Graves' hyperthyroidism and ophthalmopathy. The study's findings and limits: The model identified upcoming ophthalmopathy a median approximately seven months ahead of onset. Most thyroid-expanded clonotypes above 0.001 were also found in blood.

Amplification yielded TCR beta CDR3 regions, with RNA transcripts as the source. With the HTBI primer set, the TCR CDR3 went through a first round of RT-PCR. MiXCR, run by TCRdb on the multiplex PCR reads, gives a single entry per CDR3 protein. This sample has roughly 500,000 distinct CDR3 sequences, with over 35% found just once. In germline, CDR1 is SGDLS, CDR2 YYNGEE. The CDR3 runs to 15 residues. The V and J ends lost 0 bases and 5 bases respectively, with 11 bases between them. Any patient presenting with uncontrolled infection, other autoimmune disease, pregnancy or lactation was left out. The diagnostic basis comprised clinical symptoms, serum thyroxine and TRAb, thyroid ultrasound and orbital computed tomography. About this clonotype: What it binds is not known.

Sequencing used peripheral blood or thyroid tissue (not recorded which). This receptor was taken from an adult woman with Graves' disease, either hyperthyroidism or ophthalmopathy (not recorded which). The J gene is TRBJ1-4, the V gene TRBV9, with D unresolved. Here the CDR3 reads CASSVGVAGNEKLFF. In DNA, the CDR3 is TGTGCCAGCAGCGTAGGGGTAGCGGGAAATGAAAAACTGTTTTTT. The full variable domain, rest sourced from reference TRBV9 and TRBJ1-4, is DSGVTQTPKHLITATGQRVTLRCSPRSGDLSVYWYQQSLDQGLQFLIQYYNGEERAKGNILERFSAQQFPDLHSELNLSSLELGDSALYFCASSVGVAGNEKLFFGSGTQLSVL.